The 4 T cell receptor beta chains presented below share a single source sample, sequenced in a study of neurological immune-mediated disorders. A single record per CDR3 protein comes from TCRdb applying MiXCR to the 5' RACE reads. Here the sample spans about 62,000 distinct CDR3 sequences, less than 4% being singletons. The sample consisted of PBMCs. The receptor set was obtained from a woman between 50 and 59 years old with multiple sclerosis.

This clonotype was observed many times. The V call is TRBV5-6, the J call TRBJ2-7; D is perhaps TRBD1 (6 bases). V lost 0 bases and J 3 bases, leaving 13 bases between the germline ends. The CDR3 has 15 residues. Germline values: CDR1 SGHDT, CDR2 YYEEEE. This CDR3 is CASSLGGRGYYEQYF. CDR3 in DNA: TGTGCCAGCAGCTTGGGGGGCAGGGGATACTACGAGCAGTACTTC.

Concerning this clonotype itself: A much larger clone differs by one base, so this may be a read error. V is TRBV10-3 and J is TRBJ1-2; D is uncertain. The CDR3 spans 11 residues. Germline V gene data show CDR1 as ENHRY and CDR2 as SYGVKD. Trimming removed 3 bases from V and 8 bases from J, with 7 bases in between. For the CDR3, the DNA is TGTGCCATCAGTGACGATCTCGGCTACACCTTC. Translating it yields CAISDDLGYTF.

This clonotype was counted many times. J is TRBJ2-3 and V is TRBV27; D gene ambiguous. The CDR3 runs 16 residues. Germline V gene sequence: CDR1 MNHEY, CDR2 SMNVEV (reference sequence). V was shortened by 6 bases and J by 4 bases, with 20 bases between the two germline ends. CDR3 bases: TGTGCCAGCAGCCCCTCTAACTCCCGAGGCGCAGATACGCAGTATTTT. Protein sequence: CASSPSNSRGADTQYF.

The CDR3 DNA follows: TGTGCCAGCAGCTTAAGCCGGGACTCTAATCAGCCCCAGCATTTT. Translated, it gives CASSLSRDSNQPQHF. The V gene is TRBV7-2, the J gene TRBJ1-5, with a possible D match to TRBD1 (5 bases). V lost 2 bases and J lost 4, with 12 bases in between. Germline V CDR1 and CDR2: SGHTA, FQGNSA. The CDR3 totals 15 residues.